Listed below are T cell receptor beta chains from one sample, sequenced in a study of cytomegalovirus exposure and HLA in healthy donors. Assay: immunoSEQ multiplex PCR; the TCRdb copy retains only in-frame clones and omits some. The sample lists roughly 130,000 clones, more than 80% occurring once. The specimen was PBMCs. These receptors originate from a man under 40 in good health and CMV-seronegative. Both conserved end residues are trimmed from each CDR3. A D gene is named only where the DNA matches it firmly.

v_call	d_call	cdr3_aa
TRBV19	-	ASSISGTHSNQPQH
TRBV5-1	TRBD2	ASSLTSGTDTQY
TRBV18	-	ASSPNTGNNQPQH
TRBV18	-	ASSPGAGDQPQH
TRBV6-4	-	ASSDLMAGGEQF
TRBV9	-	ASLGARGYT
TRBV11-3	TRBD1	ASSWGTGGNTEAF
TRBV28	TRBD1	ASSLWDRYYEQY
TRBV19	TRBD1	ASSIWGQGAYEQY
TRBV6-5	TRBD1	ASSPPGTGVEQY
TRBV5-6	-	ASSLWENQPQH
TRBV5-4	-	ASSTDSLNTEAF
TRBV27	TRBD1	ASSLLGTGPLSGYT
TRBV29-1	TRBD2	SVRLAGVYEQF
TRBV4-2	-	ASSQERLAYEQY
TRBV28	TRBD2	ASSFFGSGEGRPEQF
TRBV7-9	-	ASSSSGGEMNTEAF
TRBV4-1	TRBD1	ASSPEQGRTEAF
TRBV28	TRBD1	ASRTRDRGFGEQY
TRBV6-6	TRBD2	ASSYSSGRATDTQY
TRBV10-3	-	AIRSTGNYGYT
TRBV5-1	TRBD1	ASSSGGYRDRGHEQY
TRBV15	TRBD1	ATSRQKGASNSPLH
TRBV28	TRBD1	ASSLGQVGEKLF
TRBV5-4	-	ASSLAWSRADTQY
TRBV4-1	-	ASSPEGGQSNQPQH
TRBV25-1	-	ASLSSGANVLT
TRBV11-1	-	ASSHLLRQGGNTEAF
TRBV19	-	ASTPPTPTREAKNIQY
TRBV4-1	-	ASSQVRSRGETQY
TRBV29-1	TRBD2	TITRGGETQY
TRBV29-1	TRBD1	SVHSTGWRGQSTDTQY
TRBV5-4	TRBD2	ASSLGLADSYEQY
TRBV28	-	ASSYNQEATNEKLF
TRBV5-1	TRBD2	ASSIPGTSGSTEQF
TRBV4-1	TRBD1	ASSQEAVTGSSGYT
TRBV27	-	ASSLDWGQQNTGELF
TRBV2	-	ASLTGTRSYEQY
TRBV27	TRBD2	ASSLMGLAGGYEQF
TRBV7-3	TRBD1	ASSRTGGFYEQY
TRBV7-6	-	ASSLEQSTYEQY
TRBV30	-	AWSNTGLYGYT
TRBV7-6	TRBD2	ASSSGLAGGPGYNEQF
TRBV14	TRBD1	ASSHVQGNSYNEQF
TRBV10-1	-	ASSYNAHTQY
TRBV6-4	TRBD1	ASREGQGRNYGYT
TRBV7-5	-	ARSTNRVRCD
TRBV7-2	TRBD1	ASSLGQGVAF
TRBV12-5	-	ASGLVPGNGYP